These 27 T cell receptor beta chains were all obtained from the same sample, sequenced in a study of CD4+ T cells in melanoma. Measured with immunoSEQ multiplex PCR; TCRdb has only the in-frame clones, and not every one. There are 55,000 or so clones in the sample; approximately 74% occur only once, and roughly 4.5% lies in the top ten. What was sequenced was tumor tissue. These TCRs come from a human donor with melanoma.

In this sample, this clone turned up many times. The V gene is TRBV14, the J gene TRBJ2-3, with a possible D match to TRBD1 (6 bases). CDR3 length equals 13 residues. V was shortened by 4 bases and J by 5 bases, with 10 bases between the two germline ends. Germline V gene sequence: CDR1 SGHDN, CDR2 FVKESK. CDR3 loop: CASSRGQRDTQYF. CDR3 coding DNA: TGTGCCAGCAGCCGGGGACAACGAGATACGCAGTATTTT.

By sample share, this clone is medium-sized. This CDR3 is also generated by other DNA sequences in the sample. The rearrangement links TRBV5-1 to TRBJ2-7, with TRBD1 matching 11 bases. The germline V gene has CDR1 SGHRS and CDR2 YFSETQ. V shed 4 bases and J 3 bases; nucleotides not matched to a gene: 3. The CDR3 consists of 14 residues. The CDR3 region has the DNA TGCGCCAGCAGCGCCGGGACAGGGGGCTACGAGCAGTACTTC. This translates into CASSAGTGGYEQYF.

The chain has TRBV7-2 and TRBJ2-6; D is unresolved. Trimming removed 5 bases from V and 0 bases from J, with 14 bases in between. The CDR3 is 17 residues long. The V gene's germline CDR1 is SGHTA and CDR2 FQGNSA. The CDR3 coding sequence is TGTGCCAGCAGCCCGGCAATCGTCTTCTCTGGGGCCAACGTCCTGACTTTC. Translating it yields CASSPAIVFSGANVLTF. The full variable domain, with the rest looked up from reference TRBV7-2 and TRBJ2-6, is GAGVSQSPSNKVTEKGKDVELRCDPISGHTALYWYRQSLGQGLEFLIYFQGNSAPDKSGLPSDRFSAERTGGSVSTLTIQRTQQEDSAVYLCASSPAIVFSGANVLTFGAGSRLTVL.

This sequence joins TRBV7-2 and TRBJ1-1; TRBD1 is a possible D gene (5 bases). V was trimmed by 2 bases and J by 5 bases, leaving 12 bases between them. Germline CDR1 SGHTA, CDR2 FQGNSA. The length of the CDR3 is 14 residues. CDR3 amino acids: CASSLQGDRTEAFF. Written as DNA, the CDR3 is TGTGCCAGCAGCTTACAGGGAGATCGGACTGAAGCTTTCTTT.

A word on this clone: A read error may produce the germline difference seen at one junction end. The rearrangement uses TRBV20-1 and TRBJ2-1; D uncertain. From germline, CDR1 is DFQATT and CDR2 SNEGSKA (reference sequence). The CDR3 is made up of 11 amino acids. The CDR3 loop is CSAGEYNEQFF. CDR3 DNA sequence: TGCAGTGCTGGAGAGTACAATGAGCAGTTCTTC.

By frequency in the sample, this clone is medium-sized. This rearrangement joins TRBV9 to TRBJ1-1; no definite D call. The V and J ends lost 3 bases and 1 base respectively, with 7 bases between them. CDR1 is SGDLS, CDR2 YYNGEE, per germline. This CDR3 is built from 13 residues. CDR3 nucleotides: TGTGCCAGCAGCGGGGGAGGGAACACTGAAGCTTTCTTT. Its protein is CASSGGGNTEAFF. The complete variable domain, with remaining parts taken from reference TRBV9 and TRBJ1-1, reads DSGVTQTPKHLITATGQRVTLRCSPRSGDLSVYWYQQSLDQGLQFLIQYYNGEERAKGNILERFSAQQFPDLHSELNLSSLELGDSALYFCASSGGGNTEAFFGQGTRLTVV.

The V call is TRBV4-1, the J call TRBJ2-5, with D possibly TRBD2 on 5 matching bases. The CDR3 sequence is 14 residues long. V dropped 3 bases and J dropped 9 bases, with 17 bases sitting between them. In germline, CDR1 is MGHRA, CDR2 YSYEKL. The CDR3 DNA follows: TGCGCCAGCAGCCACCCCGGGGTTGGGGAAGCCCAGTACTTC. This sequence encodes CASSHPGVGEAQYF.

The chain carries TRBV9 and TRBJ1-3; no firm D call. The length of the CDR3 is 15 residues. The germline CDR1 and CDR2 sequences are SGDLS and YYNGEE. Trimming stripped 0 bases from V and 4 bases from J, with 11 bases between. CDR3 nucleotides: TGTGCCAGCAGCGTAGGCAAGAGCGGGGGAAACACCATATATTTT. It codes for CASSVGKSGGNTIYF.

This chain connects TRBV4-1 to TRBJ2-1; TRBD2 matches at 10 bases. Losses at the gene ends were 0 bases for V and 7 bases for J; bases not matched to a gene: 9. The CDR3 totals 17 residues. Germline CDR1 and CDR2: MGHRA and YSYEKL. The CDR3 loop reads CASSQDRAGGPVNEQFF. The CDR3 coding sequence is TGCGCCAGCAGCCAAGATCGAGCGGGGGGGCCGGTGAATGAGCAGTTCTTC.

The V call is TRBV5-1, the J call TRBJ2-2; no clear D. Germline V gene data show CDR1 as SGHRS and CDR2 as YFSETQ. V was pared by 4 bases and J by 0 bases, with 10 bases between. The CDR3 is made up of 15 amino acids. This CDR3 is CASSLDVSNTGELFF. The CDR3 DNA is TGCGCCAGCAGCCTGGACGTTTCGAACACCGGGGAGCTGTTTTTT.

The chain recombines TRBV11-2 with TRBJ1-4; a possible D gene is TRBD1 (5 bases). The CDR3 is 14 amino acids. The V end lost 1 base, the J end lost 8 bases, and 11 bases lay between the germline ends. The germline gives CDR1 SGHAT, CDR2 FQNNGV. The CDR3 DNA is TGTGCCAGCAGCTTAGGACCCGGGGGGGAAAAACTGTTTTTT. Protein sequence: CASSLGPGGEKLFF.

The rearrangement joins TRBV19 to TRBJ2-7, with D possibly being TRBD1 or TRBD2 (6 bases each). The CDR3 covers 14 residues. Deletions cut 2 bases from V and 2 bases from J, with 10 bases between. Germline loops: CDR1 LNHDA, CDR2 SQIVND (reference sequence). CDR3 region: CASSIQGRTYEQYF. The DNA for the CDR3 is TGTGCCAGTAGTATACAGGGGAGGACCTACGAGCAGTACTTC.

The CDR3 loop reads CASTLQGTGPSYYGYTF. For the CDR3, the DNA is TGTGCCAGCACCTTACAGGGGACAGGGCCATCGTACTATGGCTACACCTTC. This rearrangement joins TRBV27 to TRBJ1-2; 9 nucleotides match TRBD1. Germline assignment: CDR1 MNHEY and CDR2 SMNVEV (reference sequence). The CDR3 covers 17 residues. V gave up 7 bases and J gave up 3 bases; unmatched junction bases: 15.

This chain links TRBV10-2 with TRBJ2-7; 7 nucleotides align to TRBD1. This CDR3 comprises 15 residues. Germline V CDR1 and CDR2: WSHSY, SAAADI. V lost 7 bases, J lost 0 bases, and 9 bases stayed unmatched. CDR3 nucleotide sequence: TGCGCCAGCACCCAAGGGGCAGGGGGCTCCTACGAGCAGTACTTC. The encoded protein is CASTQGAGGSYEQYF.

A few counts support this clone. The chain couples TRBV6-5 to TRBJ1-1; tentative D call: TRBD1 (5 bases). V lost 6 bases to trimming and J lost 0 bases, with 11 bases between them. This CDR3 is 14 amino acids long. The germline V gene has CDR1 MNHEY and CDR2 SVGAGI. As DNA, the CDR3 is TGTGCCAGCAGGGCTGGGGGGTTGAACACTGAAGCTTTCTTT. Translated: CASRAGGLNTEAFF.

V and J are TRBV6-6 and TRBJ2-7; no reliable D call. CDR3 length: 13 amino acids. With 5 bases removed from V and 4 bases from J, the gap between germline ends came to 12 bases. CDR1 and CDR2 from the germline V gene are MNHNY and SVGAGI (reference sequence). The CDR3 DNA sequence: TGTGCCAGCAGTCCAAAGGGTTTATACGAGCAGTACTTC. Protein product: CASSPKGLYEQYF.

This clone was seen ten or more times. The chain is built from TRBV2 and TRBJ1-1; 8 nucleotides line up with TRBD1. There are 13 residues in the CDR3. V trimming: 8 bases; J trimming: 5 bases; junction bases outside the gene matches: 7. Germline V gives CDR1 SNHLY, CDR2 FYNNEI. CDR3 sequence: CASPGQVVTEAFF. DNA of the CDR3: TGTGCCAGCCCGGGACAGGTCGTTACTGAAGCTTTCTTT.

The CDR3 protein is CASSVSPEGVGELFF. The CDR3 DNA follows: TGTGCCAGCAGCGTATCCCCGGAAGGGGTCGGGGAGCTGTTTTTT. This chain links TRBV9 with TRBJ2-2; a possible D gene is TRBD1 (5 bases). In germline, CDR1 is SGDLS, CDR2 YYNGEE. The V and J ends lost 1 base and 7 bases respectively, with 14 bases between them. The CDR3 covers 15 residues.

The J gene is TRBJ1-2, the V gene TRBV2, with 9 bases lining up with TRBD1. Germline V gene data show CDR1 as SNHLY and CDR2 as FYNNEI. This CDR3 spans 14 amino acids. After removal of 4 bases from V and 8 bases from J, the junction contained 8 bases not matched to a gene. The CDR3 DNA sequence: TGTGCCAGCAGTGTATTTGGACAGGGGCACGGCTACACCTTC. Protein sequence: CASSVFGQGHGYTF.

This chain uses TRBV7-2 with TRBJ2-2, with 9 bases matching TRBD1. The CDR3 spans 17 residues. The V segment lost 5 bases and the J segment 7 bases; nucleotides outside the gene matches: 14. Per germline, CDR1 SGHTA and CDR2 FQGNSA. The CDR3 sequence: CASSQTRDRAVGGELFF. CDR3 DNA: TGTGCCAGCAGCCAAACCCGGGACAGGGCAGTCGGCGGGGAGCTGTTTTTT. The entire variable domain, with the rest obtained from reference TRBV7-2 and TRBJ2-2, is as follows: GAGVSQSPSNKVTEKGKDVELRCDPISGHTALYWYRQSLGQGLEFLIYFQGNSAPDKSGLPSDRFSAERTGGSVSTLTIQRTQQEDSAVYLCASSQTRDRAVGGELFFGEGSRLTVL.

The chain carries TRBV19 and TRBJ1-6; TRBD1 agrees at 7 bases. Trimming removed 3 bases from V and 6 bases from J; junction bases left unmatched: 5. The CDR3 extends over 15 amino acids. CDR1 is LNHDA and CDR2 is SQIVND in the germline V gene (reference sequence). The DNA for the CDR3 is TGTGCCAGTAGTATCCGGCAGGGGGGTAATTCACCCCTCCACTTT. Translation gives CASSIRQGGNSPLHF. The variable domain in full, with the rest retrieved from reference TRBV19 and TRBJ1-6, is DGGITQSPKYLFRKEGQNVTLSCEQNLNHDAMYWYRQDPGQGLRLIYYSQIVNDFQKGDIAEGYSVSREKKESFPLTVTSAQKNPTAFYLCASSIRQGGNSPLHFGNGTRLTVT.

The chain links TRBV28 to TRBJ1-5; 7 bases line up with TRBD1. V was clipped by 2 bases and J by 11 bases; unmatched bases: 15. Germline lookup yields CDR1 MDHEN and CDR2 SYDVKM. The CDR3 is made up of 16 amino acids. The CDR3 spells CASSLDSEGAKWAQHF. CDR3 bases: TGTGCCAGCAGTTTAGACTCTGAGGGGGCGAAATGGGCCCAGCATTTT.

The chain employs TRBV7-6 and TRBJ1-2; 7 positions agree with TRBD1. Unmatched junction bases numbered 30, after V lost 5 bases and J lost 3 bases. Germline V lookup: CDR1 SGHVS, CDR2 FNYEAQ. The CDR3 contains 22 residues. CDR3 loop: CASSPSFSWGSSGTGVHYGYTF. DNA of the CDR3: TGTGCCAGCAGCCCATCGTTCTCATGGGGCTCATCAGGAACAGGGGTTCACTATGGCTACACCTTC.

The chain joins TRBV4-3 to TRBJ1-5; tentative D call: TRBD1 (5 bases). CDR1 and CDR2 from the germline V gene are LGHNA and YSLEER. This CDR3 comprises 14 residues. V lost 1 base, J lost 4 bases, and 8 bases lay in between. CDR3 loop: CASSQVGGNQPQHF. CDR3 bases: TGCGCCAGCAGCCAAGTTGGGGGGAATCAGCCCCAGCATTTT.

V is TRBV29-1 and J is TRBJ1-2; 7 bases are a match to TRBD1. The CDR3 sequence is 13 residues long. The germline CDR1 and CDR2 sequences are SQVTM and ANQGSEA. V lost 7 bases and J lost 7; bases outside the gene matches: 12. CDR3 residues: CSAQAGGTLGYTF. Here the CDR3 DNA reads TGCAGCGCCCAAGCAGGGGGGACCCTTGGCTACACCTTC.

The rearrangement uses TRBV5-1 and TRBJ1-4; D not resolved. V lost 0 bases, J lost 4 bases, and 13 bases lay in between. The germline gives CDR1 SGHRS, CDR2 YFSETQ. The CDR3 totals 16 residues. For the CDR3, the DNA is TGCGCCAGCAGCTTGGCCGGACGGTATGATAATGAAAAACTGTTTTTT. This gives the protein CASSLAGRYDNEKLFF.

This clone was seen a handful of times. The genes are TRBV27 and TRBJ1-1, with no clear D. V was shortened by 1 base and J by 6 bases, with 9 bases between the two germline ends. This CDR3 is built from 13 residues. CDR1 and CDR2 (germline): MNHEY, SMNVEV (reference sequence). CDR3 residues: CASSLWGSSEAFF. CDR3 in DNA: TGTGCCAGCAGTTTATGGGGTTCTTCTGAAGCTTTCTTT.